One and the same sample provided the 5 T cell receptor beta chains below, sequenced in a study of blood T cell repertoires in COVID-19. Libraries were prepared by immunoSEQ multiplex PCR; TCRdb keeps only in-frame clonotypes and omits some of them. The sample records more than 85,000 clones, 86% being singletons. Material for sequencing was PBMCs or T cells enriched from blood (not recorded which). Every receptor here comes from a woman aged 45-59 years who had recovered from COVID-19.

The chain is built from TRBV3-1 (or the pseudogene TRBV3-2) and TRBJ2-1, with TRBD2 matching 9 bases. V lost 0 bases to trimming and J lost 4 bases; unmatched junction nucleotides: 4. Germline V gene lookup returns CDR1 LGHDT and CDR2 YNNKEL (reference sequence). The CDR3 covers 16 residues. The CDR3 DNA reads as TGTGCCAGCAGCCAAGAGCCTCTAGCGGGATACAATGAGCAGTTCTTC. Translation: CASSQEPLAGYNEQFF.

CDR3 sequence (DNA): TGTGCCTATAGGGGAGACAGGCAAGAGACCCAGTACTTC. Its protein is CAYRGDRQETQYF. The chain links TRBV7-2 to TRBJ2-5, with D perhaps TRBD1 (6 bases). V lost 11 bases and J lost 2, with 15 bases in between. Germline V gene lookup returns CDR1 SGHTA and CDR2 FQGNSA. The CDR3 length is 13 residues.

The rearrangement uses TRBV18 and TRBJ2-2; D remains unclear. Germline V gene data show CDR1 as KGHSH and CDR2 as LQKENI. The length of the CDR3 is 14 residues. V was shortened by 2 bases and J by 1 base, with 5 bases between the two germline ends. The CDR3 here is CASSPARNTGELFF. The CDR3 DNA sequence: TGTGCCAGCTCACCAGCGAGGAACACCGGGGAGCTGTTTTTT.

The V and J genes are TRBV3-1 (or the pseudogene TRBV3-2) and TRBJ2-2; 7 bases map to TRBD1. The CDR3 covers 15 residues. Trimming at V came to 4 bases and at J to 6 bases, leaving 8 bases not matched to a gene. The V gene's germline CDR1 is LGHDT and CDR2 YNNKEL (reference sequence). CDR3 in amino acids: CASSPIPQGSGELFF. DNA of the CDR3: TGTGCCAGCAGCCCCATACCACAGGGGTCCGGGGAGCTGTTTTTT.

This clone is a singleton in its sample. The rearrangement uses TRBV28 and TRBJ1-3, with TRBD1 matching 9 bases. Germline CDR1 MDHEN, CDR2 SYDVKM. The CDR3 is 16 amino acids. V shed 1 base and J 4 bases; nucleotides not matched to a gene: 5. CDR3 protein: CASSLYGQGSGNTIYF. In DNA form, the CDR3 reads TGTGCCAGCAGTTTATACGGACAGGGGTCAGGAAACACCATATATTTT. The whole variable domain, remainder taken from reference TRBV28 and TRBJ1-3, is DVKVTQSSRYLVKRTGEKVFLECVQDMDHENMFWYRQDPGLGLRLIYFSYDVKMKEKGDIPEGYSVSREKKERFSLILESASTNQTSMYLCASSLYGQGSGNTIYFGEGSWLTVV.